This entry describes one T cell receptor beta chain. These data originate in a study of blood T cell repertoires in COVID-19. The wider study: PBMCs, B-cell-depleted T cells, or T cells were the source of the cDNA or gDNA that made up the material.

The CDR3 extends over 13 amino acids. V lost 5 bases to trimming and J lost 4 bases; unmatched junction nucleotides: 6. The germline V gene has CDR1 SQVTM and CDR2 ANQGSEA. Sequencing was performed with immunoSEQ multiplex PCR; in TCRdb, only in-frame clones are kept and a portion is missing. The top ten clones hold roughly 2.8% of a sample with 300,000 to 400,000 clones, around 90% of them seen once. The specimen was peripheral blood. The chain has TRBV29-1 and TRBJ1-1, with TRBD1 matching over 8 bases. This clonotype originated in a woman aged 25 to 39 with COVID-19, enrolled during active disease. The CDR3: CSVLNRGTTEAFF. The DNA of the CDR3 is TGCAGCGTTTTAAACAGGGGGACCACTGAAGCTTTCTTT.